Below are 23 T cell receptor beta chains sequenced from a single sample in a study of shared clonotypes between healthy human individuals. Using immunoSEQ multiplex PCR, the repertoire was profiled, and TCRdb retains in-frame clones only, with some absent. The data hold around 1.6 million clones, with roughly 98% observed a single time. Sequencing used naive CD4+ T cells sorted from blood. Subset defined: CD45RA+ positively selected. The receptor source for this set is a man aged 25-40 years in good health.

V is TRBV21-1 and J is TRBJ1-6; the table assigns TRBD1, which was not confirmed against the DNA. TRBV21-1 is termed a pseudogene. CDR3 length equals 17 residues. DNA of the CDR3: TGTGCCAGCAGCTCAGGACAGTACAGCTCCTATAATTCACCCCTCCACTTT. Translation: CASSSGQYSSYNSPLHF.

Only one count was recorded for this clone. The CDR3 DNA reads as TGTGCCAGCAGCCAAGACCAGCGGAGATCCTACGAGCAGTACTTC. This sequence encodes CASSQDQRRSYEQYF. The chain combines TRBV14 with TRBJ2-7, with D possibly TRBD2 on 5 matching bases. CDR3 size: 15 residues. Germline-derived CDR1 and CDR2 are SGHDN and FVKESK. Trimming took 0 bases from V and 1 from J, leaving 10 bases between them.

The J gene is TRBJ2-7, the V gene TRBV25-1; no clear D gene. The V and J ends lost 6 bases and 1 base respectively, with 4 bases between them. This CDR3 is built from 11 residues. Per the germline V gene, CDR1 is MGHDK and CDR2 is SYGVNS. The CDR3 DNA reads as TGTGCCAGCAGATTTTCCTACGAGCAGTACTTC. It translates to CASRFSYEQYF.

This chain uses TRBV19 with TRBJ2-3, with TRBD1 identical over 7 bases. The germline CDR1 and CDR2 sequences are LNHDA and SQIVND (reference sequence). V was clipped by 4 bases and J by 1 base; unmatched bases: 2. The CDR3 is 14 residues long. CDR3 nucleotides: TGTGCCAGTAGTACAACAGGGGGCACAGATACGCAGTATTTT. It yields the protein CASSTTGGTDTQYF.

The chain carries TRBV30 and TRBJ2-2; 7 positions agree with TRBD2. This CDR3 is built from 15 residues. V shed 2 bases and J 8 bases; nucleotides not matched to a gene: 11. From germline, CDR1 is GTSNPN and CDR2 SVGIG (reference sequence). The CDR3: CAWSTPERDGGELFF. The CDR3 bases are TGTGCCTGGAGTACCCCGGAGCGGGACGGTGGGGAGCTGTTTTTT.

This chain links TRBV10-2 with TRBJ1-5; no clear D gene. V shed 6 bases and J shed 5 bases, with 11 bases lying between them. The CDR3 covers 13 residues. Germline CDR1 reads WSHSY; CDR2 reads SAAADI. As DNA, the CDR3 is TGCGCCAGCAGGAGTGGTTCGGATCAGCCCCAGCATTTT. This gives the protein CASRSGSDQPQHF.

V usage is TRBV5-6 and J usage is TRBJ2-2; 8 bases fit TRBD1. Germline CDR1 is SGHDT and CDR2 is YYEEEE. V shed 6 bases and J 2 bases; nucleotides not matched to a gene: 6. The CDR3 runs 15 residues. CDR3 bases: TGTGCCAGCACCCAGGGGGCCTTCAACACCGGGGAGCTGTTTTTT. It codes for CASTQGAFNTGELFF.

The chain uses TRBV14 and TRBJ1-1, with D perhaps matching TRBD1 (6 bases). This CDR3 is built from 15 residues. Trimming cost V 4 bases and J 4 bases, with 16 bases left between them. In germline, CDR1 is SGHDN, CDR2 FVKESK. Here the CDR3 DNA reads TGTGCCAGCAGCCCTCTAGAGGGGGGTGTCACTGAAGCTTTCTTT. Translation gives CASSPLEGGVTEAFF.

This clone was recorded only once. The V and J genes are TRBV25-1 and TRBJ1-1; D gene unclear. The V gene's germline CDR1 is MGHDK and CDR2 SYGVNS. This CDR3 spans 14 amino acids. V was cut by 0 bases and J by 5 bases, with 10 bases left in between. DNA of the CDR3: TGTGCCAGCAGTGAATATTGGGGAGGGACTGAAGCTTTCTTT. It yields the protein CASSEYWGGTEAFF.

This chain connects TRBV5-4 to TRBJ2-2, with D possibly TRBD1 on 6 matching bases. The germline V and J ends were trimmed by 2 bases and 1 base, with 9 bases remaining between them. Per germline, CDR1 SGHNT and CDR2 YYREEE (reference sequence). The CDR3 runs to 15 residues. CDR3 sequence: CASSFQGRNTGELFF. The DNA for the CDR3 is TGTGCCAGCAGCTTTCAGGGGCGGAACACCGGGGAGCTGTTTTTT.

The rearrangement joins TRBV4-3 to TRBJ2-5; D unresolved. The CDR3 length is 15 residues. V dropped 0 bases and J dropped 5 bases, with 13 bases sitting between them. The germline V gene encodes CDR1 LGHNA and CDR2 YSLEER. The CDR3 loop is CASSQEGLTWETQYF. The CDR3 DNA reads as TGCGCCAGCAGCCAAGAGGGTCTGACATGGGAGACCCAGTACTTC.

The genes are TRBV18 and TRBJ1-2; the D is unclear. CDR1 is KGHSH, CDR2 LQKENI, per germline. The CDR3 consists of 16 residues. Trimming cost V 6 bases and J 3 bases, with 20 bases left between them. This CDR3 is CASSPLRREAYYGYTF. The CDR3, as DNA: TGTGCCAGCTCCCCTCTCCGGAGGGAAGCTTACTATGGCTACACCTTC.

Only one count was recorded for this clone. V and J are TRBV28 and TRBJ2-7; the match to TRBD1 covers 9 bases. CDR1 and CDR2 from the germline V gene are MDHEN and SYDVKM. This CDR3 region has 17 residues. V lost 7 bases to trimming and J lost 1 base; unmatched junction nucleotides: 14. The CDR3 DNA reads TGTGCCAGCACCAGAAGGACCGGGACAGGGAGTTCCTACGAGCAGTACTTC. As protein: CASTRRTGTGSSYEQYF.

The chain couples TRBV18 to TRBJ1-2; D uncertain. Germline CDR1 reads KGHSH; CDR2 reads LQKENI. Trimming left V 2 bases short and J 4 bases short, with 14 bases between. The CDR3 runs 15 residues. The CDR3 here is CASSPSLLGAYGYTF. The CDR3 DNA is TGTGCCAGCTCACCATCGTTATTGGGAGCCTATGGCTACACCTTC.

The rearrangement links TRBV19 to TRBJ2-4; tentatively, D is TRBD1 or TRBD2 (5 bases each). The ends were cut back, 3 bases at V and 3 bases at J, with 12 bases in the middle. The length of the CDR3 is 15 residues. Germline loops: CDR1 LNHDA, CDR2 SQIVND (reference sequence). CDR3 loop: CASSIEGLYKNIQYF. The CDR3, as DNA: TGTGCCAGTAGTATCGAGGGGTTGTACAAAAACATTCAGTACTTC.

The DNA of the CDR3 is TGTGCCAGCAGCTTAAACGTGGGGAATGAAAAACTGTTTTTT. It codes for CASSLNVGNEKLFF. The genes are TRBV7-9 and TRBJ1-4; no firm D call. The CDR3 loop spans 14 amino acids. CDR1 and CDR2 from the germline V gene are SEHNR and FQNEAQ (reference sequence). Trimming removed 2 bases at V and 5 bases at J, with 9 bases between. The entire variable domain, with the rest obtained from reference TRBV7-9 and TRBJ1-4, is as follows: DTGVSQNPRHKITKRGQNVTFRCDPISEHNRLYWYRQTLGQGPEFLTYFQNEAQLEKSRLLSDRFSAERPKGSFSTLEIQRTEQGDSAMYLCASSLNVGNEKLFFGSGTQLSVL.

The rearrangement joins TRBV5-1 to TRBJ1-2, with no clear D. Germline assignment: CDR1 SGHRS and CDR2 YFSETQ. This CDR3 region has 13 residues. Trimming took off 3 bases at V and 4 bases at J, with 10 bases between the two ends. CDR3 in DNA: TGCGCCAGCAGCTGGGATTGGGGCTATGGCTACACCTTC. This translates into CASSWDWGYGYTF.

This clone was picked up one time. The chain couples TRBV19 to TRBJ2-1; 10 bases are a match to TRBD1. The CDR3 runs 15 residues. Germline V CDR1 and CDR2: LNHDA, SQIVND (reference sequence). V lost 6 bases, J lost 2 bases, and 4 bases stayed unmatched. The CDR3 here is CASSRQGATYNEQFF. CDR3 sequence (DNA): TGTGCCAGTAGCAGACAGGGGGCCACCTACAATGAGCAGTTCTTC.

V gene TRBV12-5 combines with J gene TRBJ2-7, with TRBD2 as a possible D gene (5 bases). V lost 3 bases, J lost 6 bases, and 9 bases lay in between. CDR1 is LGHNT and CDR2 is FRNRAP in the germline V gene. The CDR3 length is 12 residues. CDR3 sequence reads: CASGFGGGEQYF. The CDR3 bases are TGTGCTAGTGGTTTCGGTGGAGGCGAGCAGTACTTC.

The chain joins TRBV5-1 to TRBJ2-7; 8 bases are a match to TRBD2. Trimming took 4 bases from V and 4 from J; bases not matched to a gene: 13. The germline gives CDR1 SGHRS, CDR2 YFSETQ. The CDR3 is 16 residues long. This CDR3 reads CASSPPGSGSWYEQYF. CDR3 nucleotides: TGCGCCAGCAGCCCGCCGGGCAGCGGGAGTTGGTACGAGCAGTACTTC.

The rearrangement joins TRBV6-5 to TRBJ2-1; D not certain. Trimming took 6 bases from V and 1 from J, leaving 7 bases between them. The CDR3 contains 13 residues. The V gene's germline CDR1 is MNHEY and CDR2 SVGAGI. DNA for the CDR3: TGTGCCAGCAGGGATGGGTCCTACAATGAGCAGTTCTTC. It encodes CASRDGSYNEQFF.

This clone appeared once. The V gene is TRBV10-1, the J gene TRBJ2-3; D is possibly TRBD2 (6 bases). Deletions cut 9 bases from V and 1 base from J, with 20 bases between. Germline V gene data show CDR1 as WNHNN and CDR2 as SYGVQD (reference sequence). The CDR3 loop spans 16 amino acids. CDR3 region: CASSRGGVVGTDTQYF. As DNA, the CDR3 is TGCGCCAGTAGTCGGGGCGGGGTAGTCGGCACAGATACGCAGTATTTT.

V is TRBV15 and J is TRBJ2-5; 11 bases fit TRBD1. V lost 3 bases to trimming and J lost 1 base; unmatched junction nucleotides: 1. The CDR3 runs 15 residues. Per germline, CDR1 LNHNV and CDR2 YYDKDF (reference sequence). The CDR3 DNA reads TGTGCCACCAGCAGGGGGACAGGGGGCCAAGAGACCCAGTACTTC. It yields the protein CATSRGTGGQETQYF.